These 32 T cell receptor beta chains originate from one sample sequenced in a study of control samples from healthy donors and cancer patients. TCRdb's copy holds only in-frame clones and misses some; the assay was immunoSEQ multiplex PCR. The sample contains roughly 52,000 clones, 85% to 95% of which appear only once. Sequenced: blood. These receptors were obtained from a man aged 30 to 39 in good health.

The V call is TRBV28, the J call TRBJ2-7, with D possibly being TRBD2 (5 bases). Trimming stripped 5 bases from V and 2 bases from J, with 13 bases between. This CDR3 is built from 14 residues. CDR1 and CDR2 (germline): MDHEN, SYDVKM. In nucleotides, the CDR3 is TGTGCCAGCAGTCTCTTCGGGGTAGCCTACGAGCAGTACTTC. Translating it yields CASSLFGVAYEQYF.

In regard to this clone: At the DNA level, this CDR3 is encoded by other sequences in the same sample as well. In DNA, the CDR3 is TGTGCCAGCAGTTACTCGAATGGGGGCACAGATACGCAGTATTTT. Translated, it gives CASSYSNGGTDTQYF. The chain employs TRBV6-5 and TRBJ2-3; D gene ambiguous. There are 15 residues in the CDR3. Looked up from germline, CDR1 is MNHEY and CDR2 is SVGAGI. The V end lost 0 bases, the J end lost 1 base, and 8 bases lay between the germline ends.

The chain joins TRBV18 to TRBJ2-1; TRBD1 agrees at 7 bases. Germline CDR1 and CDR2: KGHSH and LQKENI. CDR3 length equals 15 residues. V gave up 3 bases and J gave up 5 bases; unmatched junction bases: 7. CDR3 sequence: CASSPWTGEDNEQFF. As DNA, the CDR3 is TGTGCCAGCTCACCCTGGACAGGAGAAGACAATGAGCAGTTCTTC.

CDR3 nucleotide sequence: TGTGCCAGCAGGGGGGGCAGTGAAAAACTGTTTTTT. Translated: CASRGGSEKLFF. V is TRBV6-6 and J is TRBJ1-4, with TRBD1 as a possible D gene (6 bases). The V end lost 6 bases, the J end lost 7 bases, and 9 bases lay between the germline ends. Per the germline V gene, CDR1 is MNHNY and CDR2 is SVGAGI (reference sequence). The CDR3 runs to 12 residues.

The sample holds a few counts of this clone. The chain joins TRBV5-1 to TRBJ2-7; D not resolved. The V and J ends lost 2 bases and 2 bases respectively, with 5 bases between them. The germline CDR1 and CDR2 sequences are SGHRS and YFSETQ. This CDR3 has 12 residues. DNA for the CDR3: TGCGCCAGCAGCTTAATACCCTACGAGCAGTACTTC. Its protein product is CASSLIPYEQYF. Together with reference TRBV5-1 and TRBJ2-7, the CDR3 gives the full variable domain: KAGVTQTPRYLIKTRGQQVTLSCSPISGHRSVSWYQQTPGQGLQFLFEYFSETQRNKGNFPGRFSGRQFSNSRSEMNVSTLELGDSALYLCASSLIPYEQYFGPGTRLTVT.

As regards this clone: One end of the junction fails to match germline, which may point to a read error. The rearrangement links TRBV6-5 to TRBJ2-5; no clear D gene. Germline lookup yields CDR1 MNHEY and CDR2 SVGAGI. The CDR3 runs to 14 residues. CDR3: CASSDSVAPETQYF. DNA of the CDR3: TGTGCCAGCAGTGACTCTGTGGCGCCAGAGACCCAGTACTTC.

The chain is built from TRBV7-3 and TRBJ2-7; 8 bases are a match to TRBD2. This CDR3 has 14 residues. J gave up 5 bases and V 5 bases, and 8 bases lay outside the gene matches. Germline V gene sequence: CDR1 SGHTA, CDR2 FQGTGA. In DNA, the CDR3 is TGTGCCAGCAGCGCGAGCGGGAGTTCTCACGAGCAGTACTTC. It is translated as CASSASGSSHEQYF.

This chain uses TRBV29-1 with TRBJ1-1; D not resolved. The germline CDR1 and CDR2 sequences are SQVTM and ANQGSEA. The germline V and J ends were trimmed by 6 bases and 0 bases, with 11 bases remaining between them. The CDR3 consists of 13 residues. In nucleotides, the CDR3 is TGCAGCGTCCCGGGAAATATGAACACTGAAGCTTTCTTT. Translating gives CSVPGNMNTEAFF.

The chain employs TRBV10-3 and TRBJ2-2; 11 bases are a match to TRBD2. From germline, CDR1 is ENHRY and CDR2 SYGVKD. The CDR3 totals 15 residues. J lost 5 bases, V lost 7 bases, and 6 bases had no gene match. The CDR3 nucleotides read TGTGCCATCAAGGCTAGCGGGGGGAGGACCGGGGAGCTGTTTTTT. This translates into CAIKASGGRTGELFF.

The chain joins TRBV3-1 (or the pseudogene TRBV3-2) to TRBJ1-2; D not resolved. The CDR3 has 14 residues. In germline, CDR1 is LGHDT, CDR2 YNNKEL (reference sequence). V lost 4 bases, J lost 8 bases, and 17 bases lay in between. The CDR3 coding sequence is TGTGCCAGCAGCCCCCTGGCGACGGGAGAGGGCTACACCTTC. Protein: CASSPLATGEGYTF.

The chain has TRBV2 and TRBJ1-3; D possibly corresponds to TRBD1 (6 bases). CDR3 length: 14 residues. V shed 5 bases and J shed 3 bases, with 11 bases lying between them. Germline assignment: CDR1 SNHLY and CDR2 FYNNEI. The CDR3: CASSSQGGGNTIYF. CDR3 DNA: TGTGCCAGCAGTTCACAGGGCGGTGGAAACACCATATATTTT.

This chain connects TRBV5-1 to TRBJ2-7; 9 bases match TRBD1. CDR3 length equals 14 residues. Germline values: CDR1 SGHRS, CDR2 YFSETQ. With 4 bases clipped from V and 5 bases from J, the junction kept 7 bases outside the gene matches. In DNA, the CDR3 is TGCGCCAGCAGCATGGGACAGGGTACGGACGAGCAGTACTTC. Translating it yields CASSMGQGTDEQYF.

The chain has TRBV12-5 and TRBJ2-1, with 8 bases aligning to TRBD1. V shed 4 bases and J 3 bases; nucleotides not matched to a gene: 11. Per germline, CDR1 LGHNT and CDR2 FRNRAP. The length of the CDR3 is 17 residues. CDR3 sequence: CASGSGNPGGFYNEQFF. CDR3 sequence (DNA): TGTGCTAGTGGTTCGGGGAACCCAGGGGGCTTCTACAATGAGCAGTTCTTC.

The chain recombines TRBV6-4 with TRBJ2-1, with 12 positions matching TRBD2. The CDR3 has 15 amino acids. V shed 4 bases, J shed 9 bases, and the junction held 7 bases outside the gene matches. From germline, CDR1 is MRHNA and CDR2 SNTAGT. This CDR3 is CASSGTSGTTTEQFF. CDR3 DNA sequence: TGTGCCAGCAGTGGGACTAGCGGGACCACCACTGAGCAGTTCTTC.

This chain uses TRBV4-1 with TRBJ2-1; D unresolved. V was cut by 0 bases and J by 8 bases, with 20 bases left in between. The CDR3 is 17 amino acids. Germline V CDR1 and CDR2: MGHRA, YSYEKL. As DNA, the CDR3 is TGCGCCAGCAGCCAAGATGTGGCCCCCCAGGAGCTCGATGAGCAGTTCTTC. Translated: CASSQDVAPQELDEQFF.

The chain joins TRBV3-1 (or the pseudogene TRBV3-2) to TRBJ2-7, with D perhaps given as TRBD1 or TRBD2 (5 bases each). CDR3 size: 15 residues. CDR1 and CDR2 from the germline V gene are LGHDT and YNNKEL (reference sequence). Trimming stripped 8 bases from V and 1 base from J, with 18 bases between. In DNA form, the CDR3 reads TGTGCCAGCTGCATCTCCGGGACCCCTTCCTACGAGCAGTACTTC. Protein: CASCISGTPSYEQYF.

The V gene is TRBV19, the J gene TRBJ2-7; D is possibly TRBD2 (6 bases). This CDR3 comprises 14 residues. Trimming removed 3 bases at V and 0 bases at J, with 9 bases between. Germline loops: CDR1 LNHDA, CDR2 SQIVND (reference sequence). The CDR3 sequence: CASSMLADSYEQYF. DNA for the CDR3: TGTGCCAGTAGTATGTTAGCGGACTCCTACGAGCAGTACTTC.

V gene TRBV7-2 combines with J gene TRBJ1-5; maybe TRBD1 (6 bases). The V gene's germline CDR1 is SGHTA and CDR2 FQGNSA. The CDR3 sequence is 13 residues long. Trimming took 5 bases from V and 13 from J, leaving 18 bases between them. This CDR3 reads CASSPLQGEKQHF. CDR3 nucleotides: TGTGCCAGCAGCCCGCTACAGGGTGAAAAACAGCATTTT.

V gene TRBV5-8 combines with J gene TRBJ2-7, with D perhaps TRBD2 (7 bases). CDR1 is SGHTS and CDR2 is YDEGEE in the germline V gene. The CDR3 contains 15 residues. Trimming cost V 4 bases and J 2 bases, with 16 bases left between them. The CDR3 DNA reads TGTGCCAGCAGCCGAGGGGGGGCCGGAACCTACGAGCAGTACTTC. As protein: CASSRGGAGTYEQYF. Full variable domain (remainder filled in from reference TRBV5-8 and TRBJ2-7): EAGVTQSPTHLIKTRGQQATLRCSPISGHTSVYWYQQALGLGLQFLLWYDEGEERNRGNFPPRFSGRQFPNYSSELNVNALELEDSALYLCASSRGGAGTYEQYFGPGTRLTVT.

The chain employs TRBV2 and TRBJ1-2; D ambiguous. CDR1 and CDR2 (germline): SNHLY, FYNNEI. The V end was cut by 5 bases, the J end by 2 bases, with 9 bases between. The CDR3 runs 13 residues. The CDR3 loop is CASSRTENYGYTF. CDR3 nucleotide sequence: TGTGCCAGCAGTCGAACTGAGAACTATGGCTACACCTTC.

J is TRBJ1-1 and V is TRBV5-4; 9 bases fit TRBD1. The CDR3 is 14 residues long. Germline V gene sequence: CDR1 SGHNT, CDR2 YYREEE (reference sequence). Trimming at V came to 4 bases and at J to 1 base, leaving 2 bases not matched to a gene. DNA of the CDR3: TGTGCCAGCAGCCCGACAGGGGGGAACACTGAAGCTTTCTTT. Encoded protein: CASSPTGGNTEAFF.

The V and J genes are TRBV23-1 and TRBJ2-6; 9 positions agree with TRBD1. TRBV23-1 has ORF status, its function being uncertain. The CDR3 is 16 residues long. Trimming cost V 3 bases and J 0 bases; bases outside gene matches: 0. The CDR3 region has the DNA TGCGCCAGCAGTCAGACAGGGGGCTCTGGGGCCAACGTCCTGACTTTC. Its translation: CASSQTGGSGANVLTF.

This chain joins TRBV3-1 (or the pseudogene TRBV3-2) and TRBJ1-6, with D possibly matching TRBD1 (6 bases). The CDR3 contains 14 residues. V was pared by 5 bases and J by 9 bases, with 14 bases between. Germline-derived CDR1 and CDR2 are LGHDT and YNNKEL (reference sequence). The chain's CDR3 is CASSYPGGASPLHF. DNA of the CDR3: TGTGCCAGCAGCTACCCTGGGGGCGCTTCACCCCTCCACTTT.

This chain links TRBV11-2 with TRBJ2-2; TRBD2 agrees at 8 bases. V shed 4 bases, J shed 5 bases, and the junction held 6 bases outside the gene matches. The CDR3 totals 15 residues. Germline V lookup: CDR1 SGHAT, CDR2 FQNNGV. The DNA for the CDR3 is TGTGCCAGCAGCTCCGACGCGGGAGGAACCGGGGAGCTGTTTTTT. Translation gives CASSSDAGGTGELFF. Filled out from reference TRBV11-2 and TRBJ2-2, the complete variable domain reads EAGVAQSPRYKIIEKRQSVAFWCNPISGHATLYWYQQILGQGPKLLIQFQNNGVVDDSQLPKDRFSAERLKGVDSTLKIQPAKLEDSAVYLCASSSDAGGTGELFFGEGSRLTVL.

This chain connects TRBV20-1 to TRBJ2-7; D assignment may be TRBD1 or TRBD2 (5 bases each). Germline V gives CDR1 DFQATT, CDR2 SNEGSKA (reference sequence). The V gene lost 3 bases and the J gene lost 1 base, with 22 bases spanning the gap. This CDR3 has 17 residues. The CDR3 here is CSASGATSRGVSYEQYF. CDR3 bases: TGCAGTGCTAGTGGGGCGACGTCGAGGGGTGTTTCCTACGAGCAGTACTTC.

This chain joins TRBV29-1 and TRBJ2-1; 9 bases line up with TRBD2. Germline trimming cut 3 bases from V and 4 bases from J; bases unmatched to any gene: 4. The length of the CDR3 is 14 residues. Germline loops: CDR1 SQVTM, CDR2 ANQGSEA. DNA for the CDR3: TGCAGCGTTGAGATAGCGGGGGATTACAATGAGCAGTTCTTC. This encodes CSVEIAGDYNEQFF.

V is TRBV28 and J is TRBJ2-5, with 10 bases lining up with TRBD1. Germline V CDR1 and CDR2: MDHEN, SYDVKM. Trimming took 6 bases from V and 4 from J; bases not matched to a gene: 8. This CDR3 has 15 amino acids. This CDR3 is CASRTDRGGGETQYF. In DNA, the CDR3 is TGTGCCAGCAGAACGGACAGGGGGGGAGGAGAGACCCAGTACTTC.

The genes are TRBV7-9 and TRBJ2-5; 10 bases line up with TRBD2. The CDR3 runs 17 residues. V dropped 4 bases and J dropped 2; count of bases not matched to a gene: 10. Germline CDR1 SEHNR, CDR2 FQNEAQ (reference sequence). CDR3 residues: CASSSGLASGSQETQYF. The CDR3 coding sequence is TGTGCCAGCAGCTCGGGCCTGGCTAGCGGGAGTCAAGAGACCCAGTACTTC.

The chain couples TRBV19 to TRBJ1-5, with 7 bases that match TRBD1. Trimming removed 6 bases from V and 3 bases from J; junction bases left unmatched: 5. CDR1 and CDR2 (germline): LNHDA, SQIVND (reference sequence). The length of the CDR3 is 14 residues. The CDR3 loop is CASSLDRLNQPQHF. The CDR3 DNA reads TGTGCCAGTAGCTTGGACAGGCTCAATCAGCCCCAGCATTTT.

J is TRBJ1-4 and V is TRBV25-1, with D unclear. This CDR3 contains 17 residues. Germline lookup yields CDR1 MGHDK and CDR2 SYGVNS. The germline V and J ends were trimmed by 0 bases and 3 bases, with 14 bases remaining between them. The CDR3 is CASSEYKGGVANEKLFF. For the CDR3, the DNA is TGTGCCAGCAGTGAATATAAAGGCGGCGTGGCTAATGAAAAACTGTTTTTT.

This clone was observed a single time. The V call is TRBV6-2 or TRBV6-3, the J call TRBJ1-2, with D possibly being TRBD1 (6 bases). Germline loops: CDR1 MNHEY, CDR2 SVGEGT. Trimming pared 2 bases from V and 8 bases from J, leaving 12 bases between. The CDR3 has 13 residues. CDR3 coding DNA: TGTGCCAGCAGTTACCAGGGGAGGCCAGGCTACACCTTC. Protein product: CASSYQGRPGYTF.

This chain joins TRBV27 and TRBJ1-2, with 12 bases that match TRBD1. From germline, CDR1 is MNHEY and CDR2 SMNVEV (reference sequence). J was trimmed by 6 bases and V by 6 bases; bases with no gene match: 8. There are 15 residues in the CDR3. The CDR3 bases are TGTGCCAGCAGACCCCCGGGACAGGGGGCAGATGGCTACACCTTC. This translates into CASRPPGQGADGYTF.